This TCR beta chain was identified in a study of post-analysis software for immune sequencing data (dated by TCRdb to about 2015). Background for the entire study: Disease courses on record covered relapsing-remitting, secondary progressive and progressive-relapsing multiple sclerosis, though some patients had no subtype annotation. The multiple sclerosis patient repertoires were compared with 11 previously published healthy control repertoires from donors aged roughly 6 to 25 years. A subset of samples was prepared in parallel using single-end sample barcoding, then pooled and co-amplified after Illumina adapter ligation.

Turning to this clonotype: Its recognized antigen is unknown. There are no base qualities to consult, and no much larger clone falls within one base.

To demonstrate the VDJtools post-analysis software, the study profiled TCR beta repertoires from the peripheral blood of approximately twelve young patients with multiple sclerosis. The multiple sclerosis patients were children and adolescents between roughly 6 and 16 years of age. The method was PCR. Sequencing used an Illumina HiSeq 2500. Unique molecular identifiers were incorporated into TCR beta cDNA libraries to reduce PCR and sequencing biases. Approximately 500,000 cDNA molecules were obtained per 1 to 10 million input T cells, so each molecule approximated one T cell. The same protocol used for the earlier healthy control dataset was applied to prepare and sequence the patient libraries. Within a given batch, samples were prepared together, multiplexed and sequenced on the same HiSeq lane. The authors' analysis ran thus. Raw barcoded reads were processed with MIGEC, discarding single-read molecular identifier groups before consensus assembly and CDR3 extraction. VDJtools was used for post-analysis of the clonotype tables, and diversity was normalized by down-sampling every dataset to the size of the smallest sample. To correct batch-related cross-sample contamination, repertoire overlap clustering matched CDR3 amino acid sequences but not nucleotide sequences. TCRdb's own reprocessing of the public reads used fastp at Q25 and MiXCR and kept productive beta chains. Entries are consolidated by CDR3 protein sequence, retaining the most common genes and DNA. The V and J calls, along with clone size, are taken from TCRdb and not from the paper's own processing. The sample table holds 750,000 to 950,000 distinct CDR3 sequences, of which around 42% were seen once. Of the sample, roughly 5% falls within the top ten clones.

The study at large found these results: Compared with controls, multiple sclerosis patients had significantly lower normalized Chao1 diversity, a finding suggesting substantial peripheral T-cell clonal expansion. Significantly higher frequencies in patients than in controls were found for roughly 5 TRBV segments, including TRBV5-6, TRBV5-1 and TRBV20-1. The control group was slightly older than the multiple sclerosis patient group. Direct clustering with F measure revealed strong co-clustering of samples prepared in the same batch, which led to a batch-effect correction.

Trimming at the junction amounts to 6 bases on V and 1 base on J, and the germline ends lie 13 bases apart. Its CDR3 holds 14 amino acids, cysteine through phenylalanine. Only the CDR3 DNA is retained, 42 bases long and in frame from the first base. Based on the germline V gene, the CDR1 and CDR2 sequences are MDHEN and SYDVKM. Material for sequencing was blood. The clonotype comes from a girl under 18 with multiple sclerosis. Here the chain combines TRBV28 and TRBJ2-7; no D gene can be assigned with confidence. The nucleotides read TGTGCCAGCAGACTTCTAGATACATCCTACGAGCAGTACTTC. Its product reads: CASRLLDTSYEQYF.